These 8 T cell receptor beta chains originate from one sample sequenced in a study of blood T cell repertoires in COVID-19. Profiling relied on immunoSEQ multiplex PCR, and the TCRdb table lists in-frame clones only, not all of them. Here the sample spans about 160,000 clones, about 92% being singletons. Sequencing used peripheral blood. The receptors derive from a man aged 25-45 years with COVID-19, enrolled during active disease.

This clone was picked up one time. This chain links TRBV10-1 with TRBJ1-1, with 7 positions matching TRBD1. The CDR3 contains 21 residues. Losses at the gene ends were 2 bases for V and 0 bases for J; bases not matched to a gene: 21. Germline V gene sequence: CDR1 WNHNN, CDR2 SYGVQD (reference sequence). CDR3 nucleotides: TGCGCCAGCAGTGAGCCGACCCCCCCCGTCGACAGGGCGGGAATGAACACTGAAGCTTTCTTT. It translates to CASSEPTPPVDRAGMNTEAFF.

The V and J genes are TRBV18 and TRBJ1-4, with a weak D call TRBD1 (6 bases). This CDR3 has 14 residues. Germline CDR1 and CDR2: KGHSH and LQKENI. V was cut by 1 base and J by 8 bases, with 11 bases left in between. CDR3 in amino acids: CASSPRQGFEKLFF. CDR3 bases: TGTGCCAGCTCACCACGCCAGGGGTTCGAAAAACTGTTTTTT.

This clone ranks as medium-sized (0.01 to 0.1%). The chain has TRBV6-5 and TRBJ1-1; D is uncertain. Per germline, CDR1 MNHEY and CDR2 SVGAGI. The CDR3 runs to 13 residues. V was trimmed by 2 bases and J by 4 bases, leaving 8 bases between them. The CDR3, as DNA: TGTGCCAGCAGTTACGACGCGGCCACTGAAGCTTTCTTT. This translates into CASSYDAATEAFF.

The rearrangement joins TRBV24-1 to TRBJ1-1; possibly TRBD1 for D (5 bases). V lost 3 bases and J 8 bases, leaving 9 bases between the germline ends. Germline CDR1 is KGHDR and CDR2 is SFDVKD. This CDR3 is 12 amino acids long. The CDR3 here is CATSDQGTEAFF. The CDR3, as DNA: TGTGCCACCAGTGATCAGGGTACGGAAGCTTTCTTT.

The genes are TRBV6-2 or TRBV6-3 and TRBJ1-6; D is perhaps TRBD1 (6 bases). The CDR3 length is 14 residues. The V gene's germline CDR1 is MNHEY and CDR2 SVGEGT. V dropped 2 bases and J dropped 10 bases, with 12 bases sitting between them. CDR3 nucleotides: TGTGCCAGCAGTTACAACAGGGATGGATCACCCCTCCACTTT. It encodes CASSYNRDGSPLHF.

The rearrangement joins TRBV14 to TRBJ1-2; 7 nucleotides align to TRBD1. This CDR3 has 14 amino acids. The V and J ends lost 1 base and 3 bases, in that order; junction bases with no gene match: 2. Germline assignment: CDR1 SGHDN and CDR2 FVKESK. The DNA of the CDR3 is TGTGCCAGCAGCCAAGGGGACAGACACTATGGCTACACCTTC. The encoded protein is CASSQGDRHYGYTF.

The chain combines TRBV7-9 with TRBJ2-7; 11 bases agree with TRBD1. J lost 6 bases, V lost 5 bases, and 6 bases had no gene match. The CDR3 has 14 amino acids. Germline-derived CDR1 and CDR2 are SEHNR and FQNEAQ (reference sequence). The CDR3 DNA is TGTGCCAGCAGCCCGGACAGGGGGCAGGGCGAGCAGTACTTC. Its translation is CASSPDRGQGEQYF.

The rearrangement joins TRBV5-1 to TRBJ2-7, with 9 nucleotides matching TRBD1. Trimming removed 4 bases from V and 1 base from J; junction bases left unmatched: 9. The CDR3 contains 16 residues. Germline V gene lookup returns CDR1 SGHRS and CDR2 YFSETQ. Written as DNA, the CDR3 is TGCGCCAGCAGCCCGGGACAGGGTGTTTATTCCTACGAGCAGTACTTC. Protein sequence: CASSPGQGVYSYEQYF.